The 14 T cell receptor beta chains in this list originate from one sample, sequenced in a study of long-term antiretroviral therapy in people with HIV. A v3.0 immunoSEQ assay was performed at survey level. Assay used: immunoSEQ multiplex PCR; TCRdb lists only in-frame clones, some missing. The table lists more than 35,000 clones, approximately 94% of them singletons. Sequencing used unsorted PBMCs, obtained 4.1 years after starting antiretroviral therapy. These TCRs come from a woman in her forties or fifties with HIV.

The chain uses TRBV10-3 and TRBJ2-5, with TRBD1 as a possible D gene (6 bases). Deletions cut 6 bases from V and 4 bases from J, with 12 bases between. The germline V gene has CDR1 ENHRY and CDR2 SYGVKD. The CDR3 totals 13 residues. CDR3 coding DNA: TGTGCCATCAGCCCGGACAGTGTAGAGACCCAGTACTTC. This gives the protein CAISPDSVETQYF.

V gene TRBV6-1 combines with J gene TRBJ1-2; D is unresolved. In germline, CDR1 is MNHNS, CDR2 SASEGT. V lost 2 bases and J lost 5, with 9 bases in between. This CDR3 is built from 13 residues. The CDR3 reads CASSEYFRYGYTF. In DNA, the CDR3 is TGTGCCAGCAGTGAATACTTCCGGTATGGCTACACCTTC.

The CDR3 reads CASSPGMEETQYF. In DNA, the CDR3 is TGTGCCAGCTCACCCGGGATGGAAGAGACCCAGTACTTC. The chain couples TRBV18 to TRBJ2-5, with a possible D match to TRBD2 (5 bases). Germline lookup yields CDR1 KGHSH and CDR2 LQKENI. The CDR3 sequence is 13 residues long. With 3 bases removed from V and 3 bases from J, the gap between germline ends came to 8 bases. The full variable domain, completed using reference TRBV18 and TRBJ2-5, is NAGVMQNPRHLVRRRGQEARLRCSPMKGHSHVYWYRQLPEEGLKFMVYLQKENIIDESGMPKERFSAEFPKEGPSILRIQQVVRGDSAAYFCASSPGMEETQYFGPGTRLLVL.

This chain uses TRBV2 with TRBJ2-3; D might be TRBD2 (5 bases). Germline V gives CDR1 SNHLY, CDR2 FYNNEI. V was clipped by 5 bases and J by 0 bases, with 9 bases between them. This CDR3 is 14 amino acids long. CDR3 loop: CASSSLGSTDTQYF. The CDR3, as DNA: TGTGCCAGCAGTTCACTAGGAAGCACAGATACGCAGTATTTT.

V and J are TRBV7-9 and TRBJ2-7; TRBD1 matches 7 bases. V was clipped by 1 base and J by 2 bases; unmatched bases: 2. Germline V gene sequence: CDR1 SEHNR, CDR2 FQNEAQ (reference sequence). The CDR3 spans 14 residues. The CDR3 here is CASSLGDRTYEQYF. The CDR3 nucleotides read TGTGCCAGCAGCTTAGGGGACAGAACCTACGAGCAGTACTTC.

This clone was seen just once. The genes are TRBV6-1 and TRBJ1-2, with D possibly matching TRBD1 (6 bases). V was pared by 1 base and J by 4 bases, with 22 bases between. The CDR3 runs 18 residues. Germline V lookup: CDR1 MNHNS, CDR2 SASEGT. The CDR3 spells CASSEEVIVGAVGYGYTF. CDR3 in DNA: TGTGCCAGCAGTGAAGAAGTTATCGTGGGGGCAGTGGGCTATGGCTACACCTTC.

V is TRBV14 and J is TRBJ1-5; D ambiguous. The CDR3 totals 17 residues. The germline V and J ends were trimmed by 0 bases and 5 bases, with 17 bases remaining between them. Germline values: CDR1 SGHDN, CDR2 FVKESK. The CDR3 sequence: CASSQDLGTLIHQPQHF. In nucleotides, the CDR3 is TGTGCCAGCAGCCAAGATCTGGGCACCCTCATCCATCAGCCCCAGCATTTT.

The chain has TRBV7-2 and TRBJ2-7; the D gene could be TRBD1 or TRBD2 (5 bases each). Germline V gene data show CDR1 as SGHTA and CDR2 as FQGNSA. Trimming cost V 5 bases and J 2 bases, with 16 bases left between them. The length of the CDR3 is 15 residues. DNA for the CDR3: TGTGCCAGCAGCGAAACGAGGGGCCCCACCTACGAGCAGTACTTC. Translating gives CASSETRGPTYEQYF.

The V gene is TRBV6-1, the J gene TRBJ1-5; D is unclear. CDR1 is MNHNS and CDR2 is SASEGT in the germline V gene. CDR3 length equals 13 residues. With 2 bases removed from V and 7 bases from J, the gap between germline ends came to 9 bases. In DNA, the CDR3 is TGTGCCAGCAGTGAAATCCGGCGGCAGCCCCAGCATTTT. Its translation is CASSEIRRQPQHF.

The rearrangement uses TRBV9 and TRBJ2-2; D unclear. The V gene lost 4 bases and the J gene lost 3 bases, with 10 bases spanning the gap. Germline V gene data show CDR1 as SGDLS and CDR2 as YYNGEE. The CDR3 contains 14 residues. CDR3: CASSPSGYTGELFF. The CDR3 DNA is TGTGCCAGCAGCCCGTCTGGCTACACCGGGGAGCTGTTTTTT.

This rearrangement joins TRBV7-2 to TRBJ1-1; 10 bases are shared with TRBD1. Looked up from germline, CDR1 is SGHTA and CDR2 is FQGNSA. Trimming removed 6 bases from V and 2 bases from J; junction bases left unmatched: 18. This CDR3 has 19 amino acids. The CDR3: CASRSHHWDRGEVNTEAFF. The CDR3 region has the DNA TGTGCCAGCAGATCACACCACTGGGACAGGGGAGAGGTTAACACTGAAGCTTTCTTT. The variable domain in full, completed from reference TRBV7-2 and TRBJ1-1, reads GAGVSQSPSNKVTEKGKDVELRCDPISGHTALYWYRQSLGQGLEFLIYFQGNSAPDKSGLPSDRFSAERTGGSVSTLTIQRTQQEDSAVYLCASRSHHWDRGEVNTEAFFGQGTRLTVV.

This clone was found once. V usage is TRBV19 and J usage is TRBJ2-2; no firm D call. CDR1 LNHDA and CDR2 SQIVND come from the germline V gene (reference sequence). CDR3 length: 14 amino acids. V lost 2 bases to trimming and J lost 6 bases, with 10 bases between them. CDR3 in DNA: TGTGCCAGTAGTATAAGCACGTCGGCCGGGGAGCTGTTTTTT. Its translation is CASSISTSAGELFF.

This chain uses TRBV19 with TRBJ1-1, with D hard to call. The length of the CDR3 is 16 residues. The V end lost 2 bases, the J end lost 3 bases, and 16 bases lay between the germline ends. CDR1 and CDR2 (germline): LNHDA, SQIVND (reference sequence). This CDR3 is CASSIISGSQDTEAFF. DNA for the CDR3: TGTGCCAGTAGTATAATATCAGGCAGCCAAGACACTGAAGCTTTCTTT.

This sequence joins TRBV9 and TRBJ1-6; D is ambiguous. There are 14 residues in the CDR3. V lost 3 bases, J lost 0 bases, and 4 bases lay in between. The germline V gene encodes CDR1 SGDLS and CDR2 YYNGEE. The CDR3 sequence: CASSASSYNSPLHF. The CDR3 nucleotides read TGTGCCAGCAGCGCGAGCTCCTATAATTCACCCCTCCACTTT.